Below, one TCR beta chain is given with its context. Antigen unknown. Generated by immunoSEQ multiplex PCR, the TCRdb table keeps only in-frame clones and is missing some. In the table there are fewer than 110,000 clones, more than 80% of which are singletons. This record belongs to a study of T cell responses to AZD1222 COVID-19 vaccine. CDR1 is SNHLY, CDR2 FYNNEI, per germline. The CDR3 runs to 13 residues. V dropped 6 bases and J dropped 7 bases, with 12 bases sitting between them. Findings and caveats of the study: Baseline serology detected seropositivity in only 6 or 7 AZD1222 recipients. There were vaccine-associated CD4 TCRs across spike, dominant at 160-218 and 743-854. A rise in Spike-specific TCR breadth and depth followed two AZD1222 doses. Donors skewed white British and female; clonal diversity was possibly underestimated.

This material consisted of peripheral blood, taken on day 0 of AZD1222 vaccination. This TCR was recovered from an adult in good health. The rearrangement joins TRBV2 to TRBJ2-2; no reliable D call. The CDR3 loop is CASRIDRVGELFF. The CDR3 region has the DNA TGTGCCAGCAGGATAGACCGCGTCGGGGAGCTGTTTTTT.